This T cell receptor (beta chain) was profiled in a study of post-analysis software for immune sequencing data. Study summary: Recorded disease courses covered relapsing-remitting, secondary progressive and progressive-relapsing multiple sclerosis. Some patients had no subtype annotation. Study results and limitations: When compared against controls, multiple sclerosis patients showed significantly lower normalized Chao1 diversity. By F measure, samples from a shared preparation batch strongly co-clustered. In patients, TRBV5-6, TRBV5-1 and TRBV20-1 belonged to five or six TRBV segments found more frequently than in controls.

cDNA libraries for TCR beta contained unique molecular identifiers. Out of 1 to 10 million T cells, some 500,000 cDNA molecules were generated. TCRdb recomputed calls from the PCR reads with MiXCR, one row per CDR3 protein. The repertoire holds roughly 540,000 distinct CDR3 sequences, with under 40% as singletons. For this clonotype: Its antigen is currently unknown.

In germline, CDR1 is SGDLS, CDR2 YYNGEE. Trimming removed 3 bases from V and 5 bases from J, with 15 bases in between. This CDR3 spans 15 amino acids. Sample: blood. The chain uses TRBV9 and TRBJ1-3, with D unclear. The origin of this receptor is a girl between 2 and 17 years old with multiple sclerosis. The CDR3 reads CASSEPRNPRNTIYF. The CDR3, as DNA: TGTGCCAGCAGCGAGCCCCGCAACCCCAGAAACACCATATATTTT.